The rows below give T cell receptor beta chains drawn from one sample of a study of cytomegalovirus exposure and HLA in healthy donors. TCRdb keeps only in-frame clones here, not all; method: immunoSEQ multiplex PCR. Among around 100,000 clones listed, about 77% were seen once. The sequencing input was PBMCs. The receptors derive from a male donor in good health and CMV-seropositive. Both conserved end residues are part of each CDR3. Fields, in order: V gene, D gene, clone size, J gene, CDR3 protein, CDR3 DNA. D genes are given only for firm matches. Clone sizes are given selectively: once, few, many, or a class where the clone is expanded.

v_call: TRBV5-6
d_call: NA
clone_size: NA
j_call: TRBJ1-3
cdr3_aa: CASSLVREPRNTIYF
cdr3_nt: TGTGCCAGCAGCTTGGTACGAGAACCCAGAAACACCATATATTTT

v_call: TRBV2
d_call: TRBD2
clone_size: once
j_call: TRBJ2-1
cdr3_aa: CASRELAGARGEQFF
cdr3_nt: TGTGCCAGCAGAGAACTAGCGGGGGCCCGGGGCGAGCAGTTCTTC

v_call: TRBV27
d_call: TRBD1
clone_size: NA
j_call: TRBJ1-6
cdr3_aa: CASTGRGPDSPLHF
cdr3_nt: TGTGCCAGCACTGGAAGGGGGCCGGATTCACCCCTCCACTTT

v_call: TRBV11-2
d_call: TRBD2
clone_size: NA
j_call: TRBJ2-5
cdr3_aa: CASSLDTGGPQETQYF
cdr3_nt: TGTGCCAGCAGCTTAGATACGGGAGGCCCCCAAGAGACCCAGTACTTC

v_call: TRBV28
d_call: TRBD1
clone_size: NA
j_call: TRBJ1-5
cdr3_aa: CASSFMDREWDNRQPQHF
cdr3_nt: TGTGCCAGCAGTTTCATGGACAGGGAGTGGGACAATCGTCAGCCCCAGCATTTT

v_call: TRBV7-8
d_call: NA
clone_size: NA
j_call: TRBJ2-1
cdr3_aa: CASSLTGVAALNEQFF
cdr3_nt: TGTGCCAGCAGCTTAACAGGGGTAGCGGCATTGAATGAGCAGTTCTTC

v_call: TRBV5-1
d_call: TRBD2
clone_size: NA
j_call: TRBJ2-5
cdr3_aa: CASSLASGQETQYF
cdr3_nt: TGCGCCAGCAGCTTAGCTAGCGGGCAAGAGACCCAGTACTTC

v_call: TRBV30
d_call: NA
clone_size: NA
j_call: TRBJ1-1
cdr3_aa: CALGGAVNTEAFF
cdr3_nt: TGTGCCCTGGGAGGGGCGGTGAACACTGAAGCTTTCTTT

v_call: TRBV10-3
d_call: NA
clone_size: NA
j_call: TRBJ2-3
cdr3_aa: CAIRLDRFVEDTQYF
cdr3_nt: TGTGCCATCAGATTAGACAGGTTTGTTGAAGATACGCAGTATTTT

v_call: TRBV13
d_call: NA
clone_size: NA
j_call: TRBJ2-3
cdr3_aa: CASSPGGGGVADTQYF
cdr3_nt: TGTGCCAGCAGCCCGGGTGGGGGGGGCGTGGCAGATACGCAGTATTTT

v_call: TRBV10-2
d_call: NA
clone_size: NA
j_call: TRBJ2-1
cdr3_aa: CASRLGLASSYNEQFF
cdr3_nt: TGCGCCAGCAGATTAGGACTTGCGAGCTCCTACAATGAGCAGTTCTTC

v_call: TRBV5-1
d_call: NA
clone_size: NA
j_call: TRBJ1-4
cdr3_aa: CASRLGDSTWAF
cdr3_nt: TGCGCCAGCAGGTTGGGCGACAGCACCTGGGCTTTT

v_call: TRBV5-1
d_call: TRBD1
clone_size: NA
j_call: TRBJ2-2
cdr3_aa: CASSLGQGVSGELFF
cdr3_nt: TGCGCCAGCAGCCTGGGACAGGGGGTTTCCGGGGAGCTGTTTTTT

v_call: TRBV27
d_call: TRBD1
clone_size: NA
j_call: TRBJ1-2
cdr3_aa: CASSGQGLANYGYTF
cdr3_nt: TGTGCCAGCAGCGGACAGGGGTTAGCTAACTATGGCTACACCTTC

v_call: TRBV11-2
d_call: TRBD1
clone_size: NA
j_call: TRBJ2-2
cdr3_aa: CASSLERTGTGELFF
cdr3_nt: TGTGCCAGCAGCTTAGAACGGACAGGGACCGGGGAGCTGTTTTTT

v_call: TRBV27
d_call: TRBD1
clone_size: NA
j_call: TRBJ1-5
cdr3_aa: CASRLQGSLGQPQHF
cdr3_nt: TGTGCCAGCAGGCTACAGGGGTCCCTCGGTCAGCCCCAGCATTTT

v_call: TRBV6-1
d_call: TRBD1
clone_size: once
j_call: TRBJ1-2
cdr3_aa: CASSAGTGNYGYTF
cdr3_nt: TGTGCCAGCAGTGCTGGGACAGGGAACTATGGCTACACCTTC

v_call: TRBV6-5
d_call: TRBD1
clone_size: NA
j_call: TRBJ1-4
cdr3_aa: CARTGGTGDEKLFF
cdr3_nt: TGTGCCCGCACGGGAGGGACAGGGGATGAAAAACTGTTTTTT

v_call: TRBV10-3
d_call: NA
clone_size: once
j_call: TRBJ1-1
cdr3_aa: CAISESGRGNTEAFF
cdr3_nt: TGTGCCATCAGTGAGAGTGGCAGGGGGAACACTGAAGCTTTCTTT

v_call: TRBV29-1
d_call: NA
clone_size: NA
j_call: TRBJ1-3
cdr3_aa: CSVEDQEGIGNTIYF
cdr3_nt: TGCAGCGTTGAAGATCAAGAGGGCATTGGAAACACCATATATTTT

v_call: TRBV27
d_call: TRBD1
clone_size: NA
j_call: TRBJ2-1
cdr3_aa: CASSAERTGSDNEQFF
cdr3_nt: TGTGCCAGCAGTGCCGAACGGACAGGGAGCGACAATGAGCAGTTCTTC

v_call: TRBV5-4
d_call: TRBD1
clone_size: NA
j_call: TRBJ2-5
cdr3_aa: CASSFDRGRETQYF
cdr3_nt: TGTGCCAGCAGCTTTGACAGGGGGCGAGAGACCCAGTACTTC

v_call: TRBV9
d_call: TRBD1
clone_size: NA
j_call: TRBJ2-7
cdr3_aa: CASSPRDRAYEQYF
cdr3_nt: TGTGCCAGCAGCCCCCGGGACAGGGCCTACGAGCAGTACTTC

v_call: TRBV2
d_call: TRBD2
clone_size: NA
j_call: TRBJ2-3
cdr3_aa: CASSEEGLASTQYF
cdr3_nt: TGTGCCAGCAGTGAAGAGGGACTAGCTAGCACGCAGTATTTT

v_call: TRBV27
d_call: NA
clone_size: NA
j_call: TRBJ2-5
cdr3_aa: CASSLAGSIETQYF
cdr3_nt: TGTGCCAGCAGTTTGGCAGGGTCGATAGAGACCCAGTACTTC

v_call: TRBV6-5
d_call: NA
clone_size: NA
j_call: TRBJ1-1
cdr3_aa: CATLRGGFEAFF
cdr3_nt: TGTGCCACCCTTAGGGGCGGCTTTGAAGCTTTCTTT

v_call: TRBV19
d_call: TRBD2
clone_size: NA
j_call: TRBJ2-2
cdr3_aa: CASKGGARSTGELFF
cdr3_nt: TGTGCCAGTAAGGGAGGGGCGCGGAGCACCGGGGAGCTGTTTTTT

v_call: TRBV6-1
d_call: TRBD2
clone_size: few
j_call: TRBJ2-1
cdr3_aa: CASSGYSGGRNNEQFF
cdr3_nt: TGTGCCAGCAGTGGCTATAGCGGGGGGCGCAACAATGAGCAGTTCTTC

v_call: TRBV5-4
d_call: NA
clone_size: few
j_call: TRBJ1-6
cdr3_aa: CASSFFQGSNSPLHF
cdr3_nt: TGTGCCAGCAGCTTCTTCCAGGGGTCTAATTCACCCCTCCACTTT

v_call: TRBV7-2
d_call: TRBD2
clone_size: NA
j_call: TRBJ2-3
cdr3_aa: CASSITSGTTDTQYF
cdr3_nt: TGTGCCAGCAGCATCACTAGCGGGACCACAGATACGCAGTATTTT

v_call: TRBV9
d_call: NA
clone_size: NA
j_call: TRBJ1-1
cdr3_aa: CASSSRPGSNTEAFF
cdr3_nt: TGTGCCAGCAGCTCCCGACCGGGATCGAACACTGAAGCTTTCTTT

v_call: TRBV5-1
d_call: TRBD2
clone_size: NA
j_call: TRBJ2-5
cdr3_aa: CASSRASGVGETQYF
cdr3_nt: TGCGCCAGCAGCAGGGCTAGCGGGGTTGGAGAGACCCAGTACTTC

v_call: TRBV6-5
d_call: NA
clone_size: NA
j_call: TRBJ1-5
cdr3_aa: CASRGRASNQPQHF
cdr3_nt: TGTGCCAGCCGAGGCAGGGCGAGCAATCAGCCCCAGCATTTT

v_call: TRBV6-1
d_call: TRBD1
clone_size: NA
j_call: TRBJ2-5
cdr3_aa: CASSASTGGSWETQYF
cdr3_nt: TGTGCCAGCAGTGCATCAACAGGGGGCAGTTGGGAGACCCAGTACTTC

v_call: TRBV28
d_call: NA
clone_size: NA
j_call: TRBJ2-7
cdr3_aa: CASKQESYEQYF
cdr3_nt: TGTGCCAGCAAACAGGAGTCCTACGAGCAGTACTTC

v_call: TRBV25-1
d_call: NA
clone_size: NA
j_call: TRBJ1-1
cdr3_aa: CASGRRMNTEAFF
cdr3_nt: TGTGCCAGCGGTAGAAGAATGAACACTGAAGCTTTCTTT

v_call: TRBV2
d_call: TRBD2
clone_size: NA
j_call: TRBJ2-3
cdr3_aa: CASRKLAGGNTDTQYF
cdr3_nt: TGTGCCAGCAGGAAACTAGCGGGAGGCAACACAGATACGCAGTATTTT

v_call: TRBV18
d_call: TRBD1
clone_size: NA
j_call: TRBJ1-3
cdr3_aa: CASSPPNRGGNTIYF
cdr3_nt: TGTGCCAGCTCACCACCGAACAGGGGGGGAAACACCATATATTTT

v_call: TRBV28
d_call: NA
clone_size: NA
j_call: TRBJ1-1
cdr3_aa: CASRDITEAFF
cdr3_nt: TGTGCCAGCAGGGACATCACTGAAGCTTTCTTT

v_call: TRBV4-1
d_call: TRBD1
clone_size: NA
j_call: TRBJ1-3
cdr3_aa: CASRSRDRAGNTIYF
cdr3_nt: TGCGCCAGCAGGAGTCGAGACAGGGCTGGAAACACCATATATTTT

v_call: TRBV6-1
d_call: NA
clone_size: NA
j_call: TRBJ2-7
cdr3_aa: CASNRVGNEQYF
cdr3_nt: TGTGCCAGCAACAGGGTTGGCAACGAGCAGTACTTC

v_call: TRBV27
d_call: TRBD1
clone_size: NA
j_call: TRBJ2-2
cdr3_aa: CASSSGTGVGELFF
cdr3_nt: TGTGCCAGCAGTTCGGGGACAGGGGTCGGGGAGCTGTTTTTT

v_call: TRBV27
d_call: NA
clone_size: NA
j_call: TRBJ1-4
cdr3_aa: CASRAENEKLFF
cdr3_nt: TGTGCCAGCAGGGCAGAAAATGAAAAACTGTTTTTT

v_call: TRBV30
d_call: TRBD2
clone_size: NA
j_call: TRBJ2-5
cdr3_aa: CAWSVPGGLGSETQYF
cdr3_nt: TGTGCCTGGAGTGTACCGGGAGGACTAGGGAGCGAGACCCAGTACTTC

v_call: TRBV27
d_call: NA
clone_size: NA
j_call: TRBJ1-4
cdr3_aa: CASMGVGRATNEKLFF
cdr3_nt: TGTGCCAGCATGGGAGTGGGTAGGGCAACTAATGAAAAACTGTTTTTT

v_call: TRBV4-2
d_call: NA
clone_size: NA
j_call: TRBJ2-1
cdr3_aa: CASSQGASSYNEQFF
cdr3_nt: TGTGCCAGCAGCCAGGGAGCAAGCTCCTACAATGAGCAGTTCTTC

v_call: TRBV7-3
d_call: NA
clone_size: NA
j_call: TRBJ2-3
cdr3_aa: CASSFVGAGTDTQYF
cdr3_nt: TGTGCCAGCAGCTTCGTGGGGGCGGGCACAGATACGCAGTATTTT

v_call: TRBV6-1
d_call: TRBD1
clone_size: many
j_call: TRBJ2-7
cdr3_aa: CASSAGTEPYEQYF
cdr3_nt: TGTGCCAGCAGCGCCGGGACAGAACCCTACGAGCAGTACTTC

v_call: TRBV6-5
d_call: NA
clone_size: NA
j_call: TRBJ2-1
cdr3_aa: CASRRDSSYNEQFF
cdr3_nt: TGTGCCAGCAGACGGGACTCTTCCTACAATGAGCAGTTCTTC

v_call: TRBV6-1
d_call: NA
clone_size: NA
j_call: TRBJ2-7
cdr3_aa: CASSRQGRYEQYF
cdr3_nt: TGTGCCAGCAGTCGGCAGGGTCGCTACGAGCAGTACTTC

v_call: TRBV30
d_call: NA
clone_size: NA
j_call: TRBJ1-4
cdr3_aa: CAWSGDINEKLFF
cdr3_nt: TGTGCCTGGAGTGGGGACATTAATGAAAAACTGTTTTTT

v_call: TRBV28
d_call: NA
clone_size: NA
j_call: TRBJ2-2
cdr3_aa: CASSFPGNTGELFF
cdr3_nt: TGTGCCAGCAGTTTCCCGGGGAACACCGGGGAGCTGTTTTTT